These 13 T cell receptor beta chains share one sample of origin, sequenced in a study of cytomegalovirus exposure and HLA in healthy donors. A multiplex PCR was run with 60 Vbeta primers and 13 Jbeta primers. Libraries were prepared by immunoSEQ multiplex PCR; TCRdb keeps only in-frame clonotypes and omits some of them. The sample consists of some 160,000 clones, 65% to 80% of them appearing once. What was sequenced was PBMCs. The source of these receptors is a woman aged 35 to 49 in good health and CMV-seropositive.

The sample holds a few counts of this clone. The gene calls are TRBV30 and TRBJ2-1; possible D gene TRBD2, 7 bases. The V end lost 2 bases, the J end lost 7 bases, and 21 bases lay between the germline ends. CDR1 is GTSNPN and CDR2 is SVGIG in the germline V gene (reference sequence). The CDR3 runs to 16 residues. This chain's CDR3 is CAWSPPPRGAGNEQFF. CDR3 sequence (DNA): TGTGCCTGGAGTCCCCCCCCACGGGGGGCCGGGAATGAGCAGTTCTTC. Full variable domain (rest looked up from reference TRBV30 and TRBJ2-1): SQTIHQWPATLVQPVGSPLSLECTVEGTSNPNLYWYRQAAGRGLQLLFYSVGIGQISSEVPQNLSASRPQDRQFILSSKKLLLSDSGFYLCAWSPPPRGAGNEQFFGPGTRLTVL.

The DNA for the CDR3 is TGTGCCAGCAGCTTACCTACAGGTCAGAGTGGCTACACCTTC. The encoded protein is CASSLPTGQSGYTF. V is TRBV13 and J is TRBJ1-2, with D perhaps matching TRBD1 (5 bases). Looked up from germline, CDR1 is PRHDT and CDR2 is FYEKMQ (reference sequence). The V gene lost 2 bases and the J gene lost 7 bases, with 14 bases spanning the gap. The length of the CDR3 is 14 residues.

The gene calls are TRBV27 and TRBJ2-5; possibly TRBD2 for D (6 bases). Germline lookup yields CDR1 MNHEY and CDR2 SMNVEV (reference sequence). This CDR3 spans 14 amino acids. Trimming removed 2 bases at V and 5 bases at J, with 12 bases between. The CDR3 sequence is CASSLMGGEETQYF. CDR3 nucleotides: TGTGCCAGCAGTTTAATGGGGGGAGAGGAGACCCAGTACTTC.

The chain has TRBV6-6 and TRBJ2-5; TRBD1 aligns across 10 bases. V lost 0 bases and J lost 9; bases outside the gene matches: 7. The germline gives CDR1 MNHNY, CDR2 SVGAGI (reference sequence). This CDR3 comprises 15 residues. The CDR3 DNA reads as TGTGCCAGCAGTTACTCGTTCGGGACAGGGGAGGCCCAGTACTTC. Its translation: CASSYSFGTGEAQYF.

This clone is medium-sized. The chain employs TRBV7-2 and TRBJ1-4; D may be TRBD1 (5 bases). Germline loops: CDR1 SGHTA, CDR2 FQGNSA. The CDR3 runs to 15 residues. V lost 4 bases and J 8 bases, leaving 17 bases between the germline ends. For the CDR3, the DNA is TGTGCCAGCAGCTCGGGGGGAGAAGTGGTGGAAAAACTGTTTTTT. This codes for CASSSGGEVVEKLFF.

V usage is TRBV27 and J usage is TRBJ1-5; maybe TRBD1 (6 bases). The germline gives CDR1 MNHEY, CDR2 SMNVEV (reference sequence). This CDR3 is built from 14 residues. V lost 6 bases and J lost 7, with 16 bases in between. The CDR3 DNA is TGTGCCAGCAGCATCTCGAGGGGGTGGCAGCCCCAGCATTTT. It specifies CASSISRGWQPQHF.

The chain has TRBV30 and TRBJ1-6; D gene unclear. The CDR3 contains 14 residues. Germline V gene lookup returns CDR1 GTSNPN and CDR2 SVGIG (reference sequence). V gave up 4 bases and J gave up 0 bases, with 7 bases separating them. The CDR3 DNA follows: TGTGCCTGGACTTCTCGCTCCTATAATTCACCCCTCCACTTT. Translated, it gives CAWTSRSYNSPLHF.

This clone was seen once. V and J are TRBV15 and TRBJ1-1; D not resolved. The length of the CDR3 is 14 residues. The V and J ends lost 1 base and 0 bases respectively, with 6 bases between them. Per germline, CDR1 LNHNV and CDR2 YYDKDF (reference sequence). The CDR3 here is CATSRVSVNTEAFF. As DNA, the CDR3 is TGTGCCACCAGCAGAGTATCGGTGAACACTGAAGCTTTCTTT.

The chain uses TRBV11-2 and TRBJ2-5, with no clear D. With 4 bases removed from V and 2 bases from J, the gap between germline ends came to 2 bases. The CDR3 has 11 residues. The V gene's germline CDR1 is SGHAT and CDR2 FQNNGV. The DNA of the CDR3 is TGTGCCAGCAGCTCGCAAGAGACCCAGTACTTC. Translation gives CASSSQETQYF.

The genes are TRBV19 and TRBJ2-7; D perhaps matches TRBD1 (6 bases). With 7 bases removed from V and 1 base from J, the gap between germline ends came to 17 bases. CDR1 and CDR2 (germline): LNHDA, SQIVND (reference sequence). CDR3 size: 15 residues. The CDR3 loop reads CASTRHGQTSYEQYF. For the CDR3, the DNA is TGTGCCAGTACCAGGCATGGACAGACATCCTACGAGCAGTACTTC.

This rearrangement joins TRBV6-5 to TRBJ1-2; D is undetermined. Germline V gives CDR1 MNHEY, CDR2 SVGAGI. The germline V and J ends were trimmed by 3 bases and 8 bases, with 13 bases remaining between them. The CDR3 has 13 amino acids. This CDR3 reads CASSYGEAGGYTF. Here the CDR3 DNA reads TGTGCCAGCAGTTATGGGGAGGCTGGAGGCTACACCTTC.

V is TRBV11-2 and J is TRBJ2-2; 9 bases are a match to TRBD1. The V segment lost 4 bases and the J segment 4 bases; nucleotides outside the gene matches: 4. The CDR3 length is 15 residues. CDR1 is SGHAT and CDR2 is FQNNGV in the germline V gene. CDR3 sequence: CASSSVQGATGELFF. DNA for the CDR3: TGTGCCAGCAGCTCGGTACAGGGGGCCACCGGGGAGCTGTTTTTT.

The rearrangement uses TRBV19 and TRBJ2-3, with D possibly matching TRBD1 (5 bases). The CDR3 consists of 15 residues. V was trimmed by 1 base and J by 2 bases, leaving 10 bases between them. The V gene's germline CDR1 is LNHDA and CDR2 SQIVND (reference sequence). CDR3 loop: CASSIGVGDTDTQYF. CDR3 coding DNA: TGTGCCAGTAGTATAGGCGTAGGGGACACAGATACGCAGTATTTT.